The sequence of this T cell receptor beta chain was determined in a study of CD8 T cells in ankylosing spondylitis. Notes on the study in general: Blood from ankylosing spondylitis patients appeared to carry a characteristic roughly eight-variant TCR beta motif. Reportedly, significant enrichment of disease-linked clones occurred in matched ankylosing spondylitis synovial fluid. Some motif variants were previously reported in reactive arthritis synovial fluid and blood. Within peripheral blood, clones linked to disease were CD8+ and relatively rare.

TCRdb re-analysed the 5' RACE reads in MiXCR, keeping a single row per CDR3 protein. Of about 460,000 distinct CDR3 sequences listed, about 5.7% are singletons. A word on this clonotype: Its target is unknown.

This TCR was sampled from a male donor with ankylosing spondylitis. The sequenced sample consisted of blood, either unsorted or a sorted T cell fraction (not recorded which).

The CDR3 coding sequence is TGTGCCAGCAGCAACCCCTCAGCGGGGACATACAATGAGCAGTTCTTC. Encoded protein: CASSNPSAGTYNEQFF. The V call is TRBV7-9, the J call TRBJ2-1; D is perhaps TRBD2 (7 bases). Trimming stripped 5 bases from V and 4 bases from J, with 18 bases between. Germline V CDR1 and CDR2: SEHNR, FQNEAQ (reference sequence). This CDR3 comprises 16 residues.